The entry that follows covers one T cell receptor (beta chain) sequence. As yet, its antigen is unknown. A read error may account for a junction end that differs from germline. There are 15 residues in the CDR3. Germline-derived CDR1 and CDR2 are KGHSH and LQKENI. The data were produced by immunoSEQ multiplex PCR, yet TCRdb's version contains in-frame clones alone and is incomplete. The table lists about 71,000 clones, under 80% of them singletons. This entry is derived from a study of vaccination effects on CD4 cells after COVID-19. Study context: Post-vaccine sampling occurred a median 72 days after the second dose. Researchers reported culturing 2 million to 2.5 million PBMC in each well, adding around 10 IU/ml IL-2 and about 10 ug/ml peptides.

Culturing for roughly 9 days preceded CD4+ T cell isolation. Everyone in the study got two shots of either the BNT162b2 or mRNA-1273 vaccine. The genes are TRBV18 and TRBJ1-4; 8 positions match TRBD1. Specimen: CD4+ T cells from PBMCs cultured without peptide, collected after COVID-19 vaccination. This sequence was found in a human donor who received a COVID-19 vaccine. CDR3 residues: CASSPAGGYDEKLFF. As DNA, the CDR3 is TGTGCCAGCTCACCCGCAGGGGGCTACGATGAGAAACTGTTTTTT.